One sample yielded the 20 T cell receptor beta chains listed below, sequenced in a study of Graves' ophthalmopathy and Graves' hyperthyroidism. Transcripts of RNA were the source for amplifying TCR beta CDR3 regions. Amplification began with first-round RT-PCR using HTBI primers, then second-round multiplex PCR was performed. Using its own MiXCR run on the multiplex PCR reads, TCRdb lists one record per CDR3 protein. Among 400,000 to 450,000 distinct CDR3 sequences listed, about 21% were seen once. Sequencing was performed on peripheral blood. The receptors here all came from a woman younger than 35 with stable Graves' hyperthyroidism.

This clonotype was seen many times. This chain uses TRBV20-1 with TRBJ2-4; D gene ambiguous. The ends were cut back, 3 bases at V and 9 bases at J, with 12 bases in the middle. The germline V gene has CDR1 DFQATT and CDR2 SNEGSKA (reference sequence). The CDR3 extends over 12 amino acids. The CDR3 bases are TGCAGTGCTAGGTCAGTGAATTCCATTCAGTACTTC. The encoded protein is CSARSVNSIQYF.

This chain joins TRBV7-9 and TRBJ1-1, with 7 bases that match TRBD1. V was pared by 5 bases and J by 1 base, with 7 bases of the junction left unmatched. Germline V lookup: CDR1 SEHNR, CDR2 FQNEAQ (reference sequence). The CDR3 totals 15 residues. CDR3 loop: CASSESRGTNTEAFF. The CDR3 bases are TGTGCCAGCAGCGAGTCCAGGGGGACGAACACTGAAGCTTTCTTT.

This clonotype was found many times. The V gene is TRBV4-1, the J gene TRBJ2-5; 16 bases agree with TRBD2. V dropped 0 bases and J dropped 5; count of bases not matched to a gene: 9. This CDR3 comprises 19 residues. Per the germline V gene, CDR1 is MGHRA and CDR2 is YSYEKL. The chain's CDR3 is CASSQEKGTSGRAVETQYF. The CDR3 DNA follows: TGCGCCAGCAGCCAAGAGAAAGGGACTAGCGGGAGGGCCGTGGAGACCCAGTACTTC.

This chain connects TRBV12-3 or TRBV12-4 to TRBJ2-5, with 9 positions matching TRBD1. The ends lost 6 bases at V and 7 bases at J; junction bases unmatched: 3. The CDR3 covers 12 residues. CDR3 in amino acids: CASRGQGLTQYF. The DNA of the CDR3 is TGTGCCAGCAGGGGACAGGGTTTGACCCAGTACTTC.

The sample holds many counts of this clonotype. The chain employs TRBV2 and TRBJ2-7, with 12 bases identical to TRBD1. The germline CDR1 and CDR2 sequences are SNHLY and FYNNEI. The trim removed 6 bases at V and 5 bases at J, leaving 8 bases unmatched. The CDR3 loop spans 15 amino acids. This chain's CDR3 is CASRPGTGGNHEQYF. The DNA of the CDR3 is TGTGCCAGCAGGCCCGGGACAGGGGGCAATCACGAGCAGTACTTC.

Ten or more counts support this clonotype. J is TRBJ2-5 and V is TRBV6-2 or TRBV6-3, with 7 bases identical to TRBD1. From germline, CDR1 is MNHEY and CDR2 SVGEGT. The junction had 5 bases not matched to a gene; V was cut back by 5 bases and J by 2 bases. CDR3 length equals 14 residues. The CDR3 sequence is CASSTQDRQETQYF. As DNA, the CDR3 is TGTGCCAGCAGTACCCAGGACAGGCAAGAGACCCAGTACTTC.

This rearrangement joins TRBV3-1 to TRBJ2-5; 8 bases match TRBD2. Germline trimming cut 1 base from V and 2 bases from J; bases unmatched to any gene: 6. This CDR3 contains 16 residues. Germline V gene data show CDR1 as LGHDT and CDR2 as YNNKEL (reference sequence). CDR3 sequence: CASSQGATSVQETQYF. In nucleotides, the CDR3 is TGTGCCAGCAGCCAAGGTGCGACTAGCGTACAAGAGACCCAGTACTTC.

This clonotype was detected ten times or more. The DNA of the CDR3 is TGTGCCACCAGCAAGGGACAGGGAAGAAATCAGCCCCAGCATTTT. Translating gives CATSKGQGRNQPQHF. V is TRBV15 and J is TRBJ1-5; 9 bases are shared with TRBD1. After removal of 4 bases from V and 4 bases from J, the junction contained 5 bases not matched to a gene. The length of the CDR3 is 15 residues. The germline V gene has CDR1 LNHNV and CDR2 YYDKDF (reference sequence).

Ten or more counts support this clonotype. This rearrangement joins TRBV27 to TRBJ2-2, with unresolved D. V shed 2 bases and J shed 1 base, with 5 bases lying between them. The CDR3 is 14 amino acids. Germline V lookup: CDR1 MNHEY, CDR2 SMNVEV (reference sequence). The CDR3 loop reads CASSLNQNTGELFF. DNA of the CDR3: TGTGCCAGCAGTTTAAACCAGAACACCGGGGAGCTGTTTTTT.

This clonotype turned up a few times. At one end, the junction sequence differs from germline, possibly due to a read error. DNA for the CDR3: TGTGCCAGCAGCCAGAAAGCAGGGTCAAAGTCCTTC. Translated: CASSQKAGSKSF. The rearrangement uses TRBV28 and TRBJ2-7, with D perhaps TRBD1 (5 bases). Germline V gene sequence: CDR1 MDHEN, CDR2 SYDVKM. CDR3 length: 12 amino acids. Full variable domain (missing parts from reference TRBV28 and TRBJ2-7): DVKVTQSSRYLVKRTGEKVFLECVQDMDHENMFWYRQDPGLGLRLIYFSYDVKMKEKGDIPEGYSVSREKKERFSLILESASTNQTSMYLCASSQKAGSKSFGPGTRLTVT.

In this sample, this clonotype turned up many times. The chain combines TRBV25-1 with TRBJ2-5; the match to TRBD1 covers 7 bases. The CDR3 runs 14 residues. Germline loops: CDR1 MGHDK, CDR2 SYGVNS. Trimming removed 6 bases from V and 3 bases from J; junction bases left unmatched: 7. DNA of the CDR3: TGTGCCAGCAGCCCCGGGACAGCAAAAGAGACCCAGTACTTC. Translating gives CASSPGTAKETQYF.

Concerning this clonotype itself: The junction does not match germline at one end; this may be a read error. The chain combines TRBV6-5 with TRBJ2-2; the D is unclear. The CDR3 runs 16 residues. Per the germline V gene, CDR1 is MNHEY and CDR2 is SVGAGI. CDR3 in amino acids: CASSYSTPANSGELFF. The CDR3 region has the DNA TGTGCCAGCAGTTACTCGACACCCGCGAACTCCGGGGAGCTGTTTTTT.

In this sample, this clonotype turned up many times. This chain connects TRBV27 to TRBJ2-2, with D possibly being TRBD1 or TRBD2 (5 bases each). V gave up 6 bases and J gave up 0 bases, with 14 bases separating them. Germline V gene sequence: CDR1 MNHEY, CDR2 SMNVEV (reference sequence). The CDR3 covers 16 residues. CDR3 in DNA: TGTGCCAGCAGACCAGGGACCGTTACGAACACCGGGGAGCTGTTTTTT. Translation gives CASRPGTVTNTGELFF.

This clonotype came up a few times. The chain couples TRBV19 to TRBJ1-1, with a tentative D call TRBD1 (5 bases). This CDR3 has 13 amino acids. CDR1 is LNHDA and CDR2 is SQIVND in the germline V gene (reference sequence). In DNA, the CDR3 is TGTGCGATAGGCGGGGGGTTACAGGATGAAGCTTTCTTT. It encodes CAIGGGLQDEAFF.

The table lists this clonotype with many counts. The chain uses TRBV6-2 or TRBV6-3 and TRBJ2-7; no clear D. The germline gives CDR1 MNHEY, CDR2 SVGEGT. This CDR3 has 14 amino acids. V gave up 6 bases and J gave up 3 bases, with 15 bases separating them. The CDR3 nucleotides are TGTGCCAGCAGACCCACCGGACCGTACTACGAGCAGTACTTC. Its translation: CASRPTGPYYEQYF.

This clonotype showed up many times. The V call is TRBV20-1, the J call TRBJ2-7, with D possibly TRBD2 on 7 matching bases. This CDR3 spans 15 amino acids. Trimming removed 2 bases from V and 1 base from J, with 15 bases in between. CDR1 is DFQATT, CDR2 SNEGSKA, per germline (reference sequence). CDR3 sequence reads: CSARSGGGWSYEQYF. In DNA form, the CDR3 reads TGCAGTGCTAGATCGGGGGGCGGGTGGTCCTACGAGCAGTACTTC.

The V and J genes are TRBV4-2 and TRBJ2-7, with 11 bases lining up with TRBD2. Germline CDR1 and CDR2: LGHNA and YNFKEQ. The CDR3 consists of 16 residues. V shed 1 base, J shed 5 bases, and the junction held 7 bases outside the gene matches. CDR3 coding DNA: TGTGCCAGCAGCCAAGCGCAACTAGCGGGAGCTAACGAGCAGTACTTC. This gives the protein CASSQAQLAGANEQYF.

This clonotype was seen many times. The chain carries TRBV15 and TRBJ2-2, with D perhaps matching TRBD2 (6 bases). The germline V gene encodes CDR1 LNHNV and CDR2 YYDKDF (reference sequence). The CDR3 runs 16 residues. V was clipped by 2 bases and J by 3 bases, with 13 bases between them. The CDR3 DNA reads TGTGCCACCAGCAGACGCGCGGGAAGTTACACCGGGGAGCTGTTTTTT. Its translation is CATSRRAGSYTGELFF.

Ten or more counts support this clonotype. CDR3: CASNGQRTKNTEAFF. CDR3 DNA: TGTGCCAGCAATGGGCAGAGGACAAAGAACACTGAAGCTTTCTTT. V and J are TRBV6-1 and TRBJ1-1, with a tentative D call TRBD1 (5 bases). The V end was cut by 7 bases, the J end by 1 base, with 16 bases between. From germline, CDR1 is MNHNS and CDR2 SASEGT. The CDR3 is made up of 15 amino acids.

This clonotype was seen ten or more times. The chain has TRBV12-3 or TRBV12-4 and TRBJ1-5; the match to TRBD1 covers 9 bases. The CDR3 sequence is 14 residues long. J was trimmed by 5 bases and V by 6 bases; bases with no gene match: 5. CDR3 DNA: TGTGCCAGCAGGGGGACAGGGACTGATCAGCCCCAGCATTTT. This encodes CASRGTGTDQPQHF.